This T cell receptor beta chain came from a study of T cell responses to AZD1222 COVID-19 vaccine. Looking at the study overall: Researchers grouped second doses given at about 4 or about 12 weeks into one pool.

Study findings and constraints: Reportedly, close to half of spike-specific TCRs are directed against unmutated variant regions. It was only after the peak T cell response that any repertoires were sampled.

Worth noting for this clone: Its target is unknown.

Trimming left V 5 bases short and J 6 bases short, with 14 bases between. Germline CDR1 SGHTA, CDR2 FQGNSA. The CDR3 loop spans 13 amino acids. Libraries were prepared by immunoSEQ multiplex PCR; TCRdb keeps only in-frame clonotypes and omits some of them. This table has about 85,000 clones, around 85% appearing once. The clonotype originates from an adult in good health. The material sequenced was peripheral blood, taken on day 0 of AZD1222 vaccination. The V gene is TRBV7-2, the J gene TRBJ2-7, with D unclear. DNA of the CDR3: TGTGCCAGCAGCCTGGCTGGGTTGAGCGAGCAGTACTTC. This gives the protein CASSLAGLSEQYF.